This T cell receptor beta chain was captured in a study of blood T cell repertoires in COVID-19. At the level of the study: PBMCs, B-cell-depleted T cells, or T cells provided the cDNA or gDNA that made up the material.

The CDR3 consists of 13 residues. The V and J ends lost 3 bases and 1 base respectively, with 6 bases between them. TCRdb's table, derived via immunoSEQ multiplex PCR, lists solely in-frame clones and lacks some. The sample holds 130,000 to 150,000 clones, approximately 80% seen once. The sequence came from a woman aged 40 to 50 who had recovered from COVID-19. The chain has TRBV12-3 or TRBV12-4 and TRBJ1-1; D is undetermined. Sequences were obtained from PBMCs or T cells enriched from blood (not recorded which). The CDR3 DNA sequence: TGTGCCAGCAGTTTTGGGCAGAACACTGAAGCTTTCTTT. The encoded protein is CASSFGQNTEAFF.